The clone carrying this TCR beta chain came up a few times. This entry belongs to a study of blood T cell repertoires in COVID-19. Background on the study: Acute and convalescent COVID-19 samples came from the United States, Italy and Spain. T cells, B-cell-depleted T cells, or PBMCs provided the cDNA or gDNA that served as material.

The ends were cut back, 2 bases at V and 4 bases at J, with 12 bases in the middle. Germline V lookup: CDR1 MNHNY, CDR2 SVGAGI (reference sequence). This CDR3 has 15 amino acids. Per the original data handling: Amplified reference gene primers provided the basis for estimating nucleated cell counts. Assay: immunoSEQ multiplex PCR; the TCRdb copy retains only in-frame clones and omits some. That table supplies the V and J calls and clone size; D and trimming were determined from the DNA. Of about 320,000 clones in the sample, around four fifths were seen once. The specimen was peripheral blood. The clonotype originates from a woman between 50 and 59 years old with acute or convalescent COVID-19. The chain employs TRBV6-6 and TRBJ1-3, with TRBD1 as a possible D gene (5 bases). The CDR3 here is CASSYGAGRGNTIYF. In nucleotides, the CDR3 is TGTGCCAGCAGTTACGGGGCAGGGCGAGGAAACACCATATATTTT.